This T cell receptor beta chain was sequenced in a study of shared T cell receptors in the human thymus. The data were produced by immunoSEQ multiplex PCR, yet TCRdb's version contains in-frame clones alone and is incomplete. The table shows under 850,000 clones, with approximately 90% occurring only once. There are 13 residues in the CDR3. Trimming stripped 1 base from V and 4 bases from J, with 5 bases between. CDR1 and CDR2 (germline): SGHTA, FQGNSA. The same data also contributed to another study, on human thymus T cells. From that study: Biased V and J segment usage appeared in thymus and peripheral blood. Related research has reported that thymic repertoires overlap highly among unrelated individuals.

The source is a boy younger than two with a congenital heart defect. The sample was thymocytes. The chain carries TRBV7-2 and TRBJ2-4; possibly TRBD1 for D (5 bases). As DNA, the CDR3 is TGTGCCAGCAGCTTAGGACAGAAAAACATTCAGTACTTC. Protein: CASSLGQKNIQYF. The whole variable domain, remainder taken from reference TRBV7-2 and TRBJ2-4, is GAGVSQSPSNKVTEKGKDVELRCDPISGHTALYWYRQSLGQGLEFLIYFQGNSAPDKSGLPSDRFSAERTGGSVSTLTIQRTQQEDSAVYLCASSLGQKNIQYFGAGTRLSVL.